The 5 T cell receptor beta chains below were found in one sample sequenced in a study of shared clonotypes between healthy human individuals. Clones were sequenced by immunoSEQ multiplex PCR, and TCRdb holds only the in-frame ones, with some missing. The sample carries approximately 2.5 million clones, around 90% recorded once. The sample was naive CD4+ T cells sorted from blood. Noted subset: CD45RA+ positively selected. These receptors came from a man younger than 35 in good health.

V gene TRBV7-2 combines with J gene TRBJ1-2; no reliable D call. CDR3 length equals 15 residues. In germline, CDR1 is SGHTA, CDR2 FQGNSA. V gave up 5 bases and J gave up 8 bases, with 21 bases separating them. CDR3 protein: CASSGVGQPTGGYTF. The CDR3 nucleotides are TGTGCCAGCAGCGGAGTGGGCCAGCCGACTGGAGGCTACACCTTC. Variable domain in full (rest from reference TRBV7-2 and TRBJ1-2): GAGVSQSPSNKVTEKGKDVELRCDPISGHTALYWYRQSLGQGLEFLIYFQGNSAPDKSGLPSDRFSAERTGGSVSTLTIQRTQQEDSAVYLCASSGVGQPTGGYTFGSGTRLTVV.

In this sample, this clone turned up a few times. This chain connects TRBV2 to TRBJ2-5; 7 bases agree with TRBD2. This CDR3 has 14 residues. Looked up from germline, CDR1 is SNHLY and CDR2 is FYNNEI. J gave up 5 bases and V 7 bases, and 10 bases lay outside the gene matches. Here the CDR3 reads CASNSGTTAETQYF. Here the CDR3 DNA reads TGTGCCAGCAACTCGGGGACTACCGCGGAGACCCAGTACTTC.

This sequence joins TRBV30 and TRBJ2-1; tentative D call: TRBD2 (6 bases). Germline CDR1 reads GTSNPN; CDR2 reads SVGIG (reference sequence). The V and J ends lost 4 bases and 3 bases respectively, with 10 bases between them. The CDR3 runs 13 residues. The CDR3 nucleotides are TGTGCCTGGATCGGAGGGAGCTACAATGAGCAGTTCTTC. Translated, it gives CAWIGGSYNEQFF.

Only a few counts were recorded for this clone. At the DNA level, this CDR3 is encoded by other sequences in the same sample as well. The chain links TRBV5-1 to TRBJ1-1; the match to TRBD1 covers 7 bases. Trimming took 3 bases from V and 2 from J; bases not matched to a gene: 4. Germline CDR1 reads SGHRS; CDR2 reads YFSETQ. CDR3 length: 14 residues. CDR3 protein: CASSSGTANTEAFF. The CDR3 DNA sequence: TGCGCCAGCAGCTCAGGGACAGCAAACACTGAAGCTTTCTTT.

The chain is built from TRBV30 and TRBJ2-3; D unresolved. This CDR3 spans 13 amino acids. Germline V gives CDR1 GTSNPN, CDR2 SVGIG (reference sequence). With 0 bases removed from V and 7 bases from J, the gap between germline ends came to 11 bases. The CDR3 bases are TGTGCCTGGAGTGTTCAAATCGTAAATACGCAGTATTTT. This codes for CAWSVQIVNTQYF.